This TCR beta chain was retrieved from a study of cytomegalovirus exposure and HLA in healthy donors. 60 Vbeta and 13 Jbeta primers were used in PCR. Clones were sequenced by immunoSEQ multiplex PCR, and TCRdb holds only the in-frame ones, with some missing. Of roughly 170,000 clones in the sample, around four fifths were seen once. The clonotype was recovered from a woman under 40 in good health and CMV-seropositive. Sequencing was performed on PBMCs.

This CDR3 is CALGAKGTQYF. For the CDR3, the DNA is TGTGCCTTAGGGGCTAAAGGTACGCAGTATTTT. The gene calls are TRBV30 and TRBJ2-3, with D possibly being TRBD1 (5 bases). The germline gives CDR1 GTSNPN, CDR2 SVGIG (reference sequence). V was shortened by 7 bases and J by 8 bases, with 13 bases between the two germline ends. CDR3 length: 11 residues.